These 19 T cell receptor beta chains were sequenced from one sample in a study of blood T cell repertoires in COVID-19. Clones were read by immunoSEQ multiplex PCR, and TCRdb kept only the in-frame ones, dropping some. Among around 200,000 clones listed, around 86% were seen once. Sequencing input: peripheral blood. The receptors stem from a man between 65 and 85 years old with acute or convalescent COVID-19.

The genes are TRBV24-1 and TRBJ1-6, with D unresolved. V was pared by 3 bases and J by 2 bases, with 13 bases between. CDR3 size: 17 residues. Germline CDR1 and CDR2: KGHDR and SFDVKD. CDR3 bases: TGTGCCACCAGTGATGGAAGGGCGGGCGCCTATAATTCACCCCTCCACTTT. This codes for CATSDGRAGAYNSPLHF.

The V and J genes are TRBV5-1 and TRBJ2-7; 9 bases are shared with TRBD2. With 6 bases clipped from V and 3 bases from J, the junction kept 7 bases outside the gene matches. The CDR3 covers 14 residues. CDR1 and CDR2 (germline): SGHRS, YFSETQ. CDR3 sequence (DNA): TGCGCCAGCACGCCGCGGGAGGGCCTCTACGAGCAGTACTTC. Protein sequence: CASTPREGLYEQYF.

The DNA of the CDR3 is TGCGCCAGCAGCCGGGGACAGAGCTCCTACAATGAGCAGTTCTTC. This encodes CASSRGQSSYNEQFF. V usage is TRBV5-1 and J usage is TRBJ2-1; 7 bases are a match to TRBD1. With 4 bases clipped from V and 0 bases from J, the junction kept 4 bases outside the gene matches. Germline loops: CDR1 SGHRS, CDR2 YFSETQ. This CDR3 has 15 amino acids.

The CDR3 loop is CASSLGSSTEAFF. CDR3 DNA sequence: TGTGCCAGCAGCTTAGGCTCGAGCACTGAAGCTTTCTTT. The chain recombines TRBV13 with TRBJ1-1; D unclear. This CDR3 has 13 amino acids. Trimming stripped 0 bases from V and 4 bases from J, with 6 bases between. CDR1 and CDR2 (germline): PRHDT, FYEKMQ (reference sequence).

V and J are TRBV3-1 (or the pseudogene TRBV3-2) and TRBJ2-5, with TRBD1 identical over 7 bases. The CDR3 covers 14 residues. V was clipped by 8 bases and J by 5 bases; unmatched bases: 11. Per the germline V gene, CDR1 is LGHDT and CDR2 is YNNKEL (reference sequence). The CDR3 coding sequence is TGTGCCAGCCGTTCGACAGGGCTTGGGGAGACCCAGTACTTC. As protein: CASRSTGLGETQYF.

CDR3 DNA sequence: TGTGCCAGCAGCTTAAATCGACTTGAACAGGGTGAAAAACTGTTTTTT. Its protein product is CASSLNRLEQGEKLFF. This chain uses TRBV7-9 with TRBJ1-4, with D perhaps matching TRBD1 (6 bases). This CDR3 has 16 amino acids. In germline, CDR1 is SEHNR, CDR2 FQNEAQ (reference sequence). V gave up 2 bases and J gave up 7 bases, with 17 bases separating them.

CDR3 amino acids: CASSLGVARSGETQYF. CDR3 sequence (DNA): TGTGCCAGCAGCTTAGGGGTGGCGCGGTCAGGGGAGACCCAGTACTTC. The genes are TRBV7-8 and TRBJ2-5; TRBD1 is a possible D gene (5 bases). From germline, CDR1 is SGHVS and CDR2 FQNEAQ. The CDR3 length is 16 residues. The V end lost 1 base, the J end lost 5 bases, and 17 bases lay between the germline ends.

The chain has TRBV5-4 and TRBJ2-3, with D possibly TRBD2 on 5 matching bases. The ends were cut back, 4 bases at V and 10 bases at J, with 13 bases in the middle. CDR3 length: 12 amino acids. Germline values: CDR1 SGHNT, CDR2 YYREEE (reference sequence). In DNA, the CDR3 is TGTGCCAGCAGCCCTAGCAGCAACGCGCAGTATTTT. This codes for CASSPSSNAQYF. Full variable domain (rest looked up from reference TRBV5-4 and TRBJ2-3): ETGVTQSPTHLIKTRGQQVTLRCSSQSGHNTVSWYQQALGQGPQFIFQYYREEENGRGNFPPRFSGLQFPNYSSELNVNALELDDSALYLCASSPSSNAQYFGPGTRLTVL.

V usage is TRBV6-5 and J usage is TRBJ1-1; D is uncertain. The CDR3 is made up of 12 amino acids. The germline V gene encodes CDR1 MNHEY and CDR2 SVGAGI. V lost 3 bases and J lost 5, with 7 bases in between. The CDR3 DNA follows: TGTGCCAGCAGTTATGGGGAGACTGAAGCTTTCTTT. Translation gives CASSYGETEAFF.

This chain uses TRBV5-6 with TRBJ2-5; 9 nucleotides line up with TRBD1. The CDR3 covers 14 residues. The V and J ends lost 5 bases and 4 bases, in that order; junction bases with no gene match: 6. The germline gives CDR1 SGHDT, CDR2 YYEEEE. CDR3: CASSRTGVPETQYF. The CDR3, as DNA: TGTGCCAGCAGTCGGACAGGGGTCCCAGAGACCCAGTACTTC.

The CDR3, as DNA: TGTGCCAGCAGCGTTTCGGTTCACAATTCACCCCTCCACTTT. This sequence encodes CASSVSVHNSPLHF. This rearrangement joins TRBV9 to TRBJ1-6; D gene ambiguous. The V gene lost 2 bases and the J gene lost 7 bases, with 10 bases spanning the gap. The CDR3 is made up of 14 amino acids. Per the germline V gene, CDR1 is SGDLS and CDR2 is YYNGEE. The variable domain in full, with the rest retrieved from reference TRBV9 and TRBJ1-6, is DSGVTQTPKHLITATGQRVTLRCSPRSGDLSVYWYQQSLDQGLQFLIQYYNGEERAKGNILERFSAQQFPDLHSELNLSSLELGDSALYFCASSVSVHNSPLHFGNGTRLTVT.

This clone was picked up one time. Distinct nucleotide sequences in the sample also encode this CDR3. J is TRBJ2-5 and V is TRBV29-1; TRBD1 aligns across 8 bases. V shed 3 bases and J 2 bases; nucleotides not matched to a gene: 2. The germline CDR1 and CDR2 sequences are SQVTM and ANQGSEA. This CDR3 has 13 residues. The CDR3: CSVDDRGQETQYF. CDR3 nucleotides: TGCAGCGTTGACGACAGGGGACAAGAGACCCAGTACTTC. The full variable domain, in which reference TRBV29-1 and TRBJ2-5 provide the parts outside the CDR3, is SAVISQKPSRDICQRGTSLTIQCQVDSQVTMMFWYRQQPGQSLTLIATANQGSEATYESGFVIDKFPISRPNLTFSTLTVSNMSPEDSSIYLCSVDDRGQETQYFGPGTRLLVL.

V usage is TRBV27 and J usage is TRBJ1-6; 7 positions match TRBD1. This CDR3 region has 17 residues. The J segment lost 6 bases and the V segment lost 1 base, leaving 9 bases of the junction unmatched. The germline gives CDR1 MNHEY, CDR2 SMNVEV (reference sequence). This CDR3 is CASSLLGGTVINSPLHF. The CDR3 DNA reads as TGTGCCAGCAGTTTATTGGGTGGGACAGTGATTAATTCACCCCTCCACTTT.

The CDR3: CSGGSVYGYTF. In nucleotides, the CDR3 is TGCAGCGGGGGATCCGTCTATGGCTACACCTTC. The gene calls are TRBV29-1 and TRBJ1-2; D is unclear. Trimming took off 7 bases at V and 4 bases at J, with 10 bases between the two ends. CDR3 length: 11 amino acids. Per the germline V gene, CDR1 is SQVTM and CDR2 is ANQGSEA.

The chain links TRBV3-1 (or the pseudogene TRBV3-2) to TRBJ2-2; 7 positions match TRBD2. Germline assignment: CDR1 LGHDT and CDR2 YNNKEL (reference sequence). The CDR3 loop spans 15 amino acids. V lost 4 bases and J lost 4; bases outside the gene matches: 6. The CDR3 region is CASSRGTTLTGELFF. Written as DNA, the CDR3 is TGTGCCAGCAGCCGGGGGACTACCCTCACCGGGGAGCTGTTTTTT.

The chain links TRBV2 to TRBJ1-4; D gene uncertain. The V end lost 11 bases, the J end lost 3 bases, and 13 bases lay between the germline ends. The V gene's germline CDR1 is SNHLY and CDR2 FYNNEI. The CDR3 has 13 residues. DNA for the CDR3: TGTGCCTTTGGTCGGGGTTCTAATGAAAAACTGTTTTTT. Protein: CAFGRGSNEKLFF.

This rearrangement joins TRBV24-1 to TRBJ2-1; 16 nucleotides line up with TRBD2. The V and J ends lost 11 bases and 10 bases, in that order; junction bases with no gene match: 13. Per germline, CDR1 KGHDR and CDR2 SFDVKD. The CDR3 sequence is 16 residues long. The CDR3 region is CAIRGLAGGPLGEQFF. CDR3 bases: TGTGCCATCCGGGGACTAGCGGGAGGGCCGTTGGGGGAGCAGTTCTTC.

The gene calls are TRBV5-1 and TRBJ2-1; the match to TRBD2 covers 12 bases. This CDR3 contains 19 residues. J was trimmed by 0 bases and V by 1 base; bases with no gene match: 8. CDR1 SGHRS and CDR2 YFSETQ come from the germline V gene. CDR3 sequence: CASSLLGLAGGDSYNEQFF. In nucleotides, the CDR3 is TGCGCCAGCAGCTTGCTTGGTCTAGCGGGAGGGGACTCCTACAATGAGCAGTTCTTC.

The chain combines TRBV2 with TRBJ2-3, with TRBD1 matching 8 bases. This CDR3 is 15 amino acids long. V shed 7 bases, J shed 0 bases, and the junction held 6 bases outside the gene matches. Germline V CDR1 and CDR2: SNHLY, FYNNEI. The DNA of the CDR3 is TGTGCCAGCACCCAACAGGGGGGCAGCACAGATACGCAGTATTTT. Amino acids: CASTQQGGSTDTQYF.